This TCR beta chain was sequenced for a study of T cell clonotyping in hematopoietic cell transplantation. Study background: Recipients' pretransplant samples followed cytoreduction. Points from the study as a whole: Cells were unsorted, so CD4 and CD8 contributions were not separated. Recipient TCR diversity dropped after transplant; expanded clonotypes rose from day 30 to 180. Few recipient clonotypes overlapped donors; over 97% were de novo at given depth.

This table comes from immunoSEQ multiplex PCR, and its TCRdb copy is limited to in-frame clones, with some not included. The table shows some 76,000 clones, with about 95% occurring only once. As for time point: recipient sample about 28 days before transplant, after cytoreduction. Regarding this clone: What it binds is unknown.

This CDR3 has 15 residues. The ends lost 4 bases at V and 0 bases at J; junction bases unmatched: 3. Looked up from germline, CDR1 is SGHRS and CDR2 is YFSETQ. The chain links TRBV5-1 to TRBJ2-2; TRBD1 matches at 7 bases. The receptor was isolated from a woman aged 45-65 years with acute myeloid leukemia. Some clones in this sample may be carry-over from other donors' samples. Sample: peripheral blood mononuclear cells, taken before stem cell transplant. DNA of the CDR3: TGCGCCAGCAGCAGGGGACAGCCGAACACCGGGGAGCTGTTTTTT. Translated, it gives CASSRGQPNTGELFF.